One sample yielded the 3 T cell receptor beta chains listed below, sequenced in a study of cytomegalovirus exposure and HLA in healthy donors. The PCR employed 60 Vbeta primers together with 13 Jbeta primers. Assay: immunoSEQ multiplex PCR; the TCRdb copy retains only in-frame clones and omits some. Here the sample spans over 150,000 clones, about 80% being singletons. Sequencing input: PBMCs. These TCRs come from a young woman in good health and CMV-seropositive.

V and J are TRBV30 and TRBJ1-2, with 11 bases lining up with TRBD1. J gave up 6 bases and V 8 bases, and 8 bases lay outside the gene matches. This CDR3 has 13 amino acids. CDR1 is GTSNPN and CDR2 is SVGIG in the germline V gene (reference sequence). The CDR3 DNA reads TGTGCCGAGAGGGACAGGGGGATGGATGGCTACACCTTC. Residues: CAERDRGMDGYTF.

The rearrangement joins TRBV9 to TRBJ1-3; D possibly corresponds to TRBD1 (6 bases). The CDR3 is 16 residues long. V shed 4 bases and J shed 2 bases, with 16 bases lying between them. Germline CDR1 SGDLS, CDR2 YYNGEE. The CDR3 region is CASSSGPGGPGNTIYF. The CDR3 DNA reads TGTGCCAGCAGCTCCGGCCCGGGGGGCCCTGGAAACACCATATATTTT.

This rearrangement joins TRBV30 to TRBJ1-1; TRBD1 might be the D (5 bases). Germline loops: CDR1 GTSNPN, CDR2 SVGIG (reference sequence). V lost 0 bases and J 3 bases, leaving 8 bases between the germline ends. This CDR3 comprises 13 residues. As DNA, the CDR3 is TGTGCCTGGAGTGTACAGGCTGACACTGAAGCTTTCTTT. Translation: CAWSVQADTEAFF.